These 3 T cell receptor beta chains originate from one sample sequenced in a study of cytomegalovirus exposure and HLA in healthy donors. With 60 Vbeta and 13 Jbeta primers, the PCR was carried out. TCRdb's copy holds only in-frame clones and misses some; the assay was immunoSEQ multiplex PCR. The sample features about 25,000 clones, with approximately 18% in its top ten. Sequencing was done on a sample of PBMCs. The receptors derive from a male donor in good health and CMV-seropositive.

This rearrangement joins TRBV18 to TRBJ2-1; D might be TRBD2 (5 bases). The CDR3 runs 13 residues. Deletions cut 4 bases from V and 8 bases from J, with 12 bases between. The germline gives CDR1 KGHSH, CDR2 LQKENI. Here the CDR3 reads CASSLGPGDEQFF. CDR3 in DNA: TGTGCCAGCTCACTTGGGCCCGGGGATGAGCAGTTCTTC.

The chain combines TRBV28 with TRBJ1-1; maybe TRBD1 (5 bases). The CDR3 runs to 13 residues. V was pared by 10 bases and J by 0 bases, with 12 bases between. Looked up from germline, CDR1 is MDHEN and CDR2 is SYDVKM. For the CDR3, the DNA is TGTGCCACCCTTGGGGGGATGAACACTGAAGCTTTCTTT. Encoded protein: CATLGGMNTEAFF.

For the CDR3, the DNA is TGTGCCAGCAGCACCGGACAGGGTAGGACTGAAGCTTTCTTT. Translated: CASSTGQGRTEAFF. The rearrangement uses TRBV7-8 and TRBJ1-1, with 8 bases fitting TRBD1. This CDR3 region has 14 residues. The J segment lost 5 bases and the V segment lost 5 bases, leaving 7 bases of the junction unmatched. Germline lookup yields CDR1 SGHVS and CDR2 FQNEAQ.